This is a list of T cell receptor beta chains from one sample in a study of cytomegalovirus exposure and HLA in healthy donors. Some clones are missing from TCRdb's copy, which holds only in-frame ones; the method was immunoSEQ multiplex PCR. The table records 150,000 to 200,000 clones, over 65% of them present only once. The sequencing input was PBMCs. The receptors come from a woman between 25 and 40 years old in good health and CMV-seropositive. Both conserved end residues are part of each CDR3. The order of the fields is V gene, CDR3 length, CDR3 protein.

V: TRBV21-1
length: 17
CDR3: CASSKGSHSGGLQPQHF

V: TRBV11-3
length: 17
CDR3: CASSSRRGLAGIYEQYF

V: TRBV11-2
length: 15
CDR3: CASSLLAGGRETQYF

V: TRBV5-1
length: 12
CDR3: CASSSQNYEQYF

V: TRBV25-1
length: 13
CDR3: CASSESTSTGYTF

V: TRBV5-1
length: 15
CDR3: CASSPGDRDSYEQYF

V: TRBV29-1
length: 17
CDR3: CSVVNLGQGGAGLRYTF

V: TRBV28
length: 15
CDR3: CASSLISPGQETQYF

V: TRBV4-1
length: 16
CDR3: CASSQGPPGVNQPQHF

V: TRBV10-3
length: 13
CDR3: CAITGGPNQPQHF

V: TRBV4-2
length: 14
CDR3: CASSQVSGYDEQYF

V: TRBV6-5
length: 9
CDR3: CASPREQYF

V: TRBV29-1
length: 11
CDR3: CSVADRWEQYF

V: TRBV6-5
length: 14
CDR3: CASSPQGATGELFF

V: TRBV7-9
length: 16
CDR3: CASSSDRSYSNQPQHF

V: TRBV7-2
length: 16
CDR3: CASSLGLAVSSYEQYF

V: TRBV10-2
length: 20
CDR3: CASSEPWGLAGVSGANVLTF

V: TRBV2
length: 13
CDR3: CASSEGSIDTQYF

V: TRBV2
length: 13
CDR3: CASSPGQPYGYTF

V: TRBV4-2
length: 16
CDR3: CASSQDQPSGSDIQYF

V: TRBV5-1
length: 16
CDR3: CASSPTIAGLTDTQYF

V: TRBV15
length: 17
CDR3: CATSRGSTGTAGNTIYF

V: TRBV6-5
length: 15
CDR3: CASRETGGLTGELFF

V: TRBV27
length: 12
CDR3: CASSSGHDEAFF

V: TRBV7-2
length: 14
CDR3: CASSPTPRYQPQHF

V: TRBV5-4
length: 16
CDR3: CATLGPTSGRSNEQFF

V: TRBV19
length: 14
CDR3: CASSDTGGGYEQYF

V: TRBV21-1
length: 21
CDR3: CASSEWEVVLPDRGLNQPQHF

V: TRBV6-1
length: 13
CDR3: CASRTGGLETQYF

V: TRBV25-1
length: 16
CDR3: CASSDRLGTGAIGYTF

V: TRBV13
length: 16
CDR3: CASSPRSEDSTDTQYF

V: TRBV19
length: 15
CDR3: CASSIETGGVYEQYF

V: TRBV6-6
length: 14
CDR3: CASRGLAGPDTQYF

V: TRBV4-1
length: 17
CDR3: CASSQDLRPGEVGEQFF

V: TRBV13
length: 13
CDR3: CASSLGSVETQYF

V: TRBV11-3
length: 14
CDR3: CASSLDAGADTQYF

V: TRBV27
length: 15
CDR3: CASSSYPDGIYEQYF

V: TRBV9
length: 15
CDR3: CASSAAGSQSNEQFF

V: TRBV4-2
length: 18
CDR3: CASSQGLAALLGYNEQFF

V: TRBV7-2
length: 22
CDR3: CASSLAHGGVTTSGRVGNEQFF

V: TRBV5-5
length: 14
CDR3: CASSLSVGNQPQHF

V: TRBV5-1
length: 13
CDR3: CASSLEPQETQYF

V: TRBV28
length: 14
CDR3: CASSLPGTYNEQFF

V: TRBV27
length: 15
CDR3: CASSLVMGRGQPQHF

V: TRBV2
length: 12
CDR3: CASSTTQETQYF